Shown below are 21 T cell receptor beta chains from a single sample sequenced in a study of cytomegalovirus exposure and HLA in healthy donors. Primers: 60 Vbeta forward and 13 Jbeta reverse. This table comes from immunoSEQ multiplex PCR, and its TCRdb copy is limited to in-frame clones, with some not included. The table lists more than 90,000 clones, approximately 81% of them singletons. The sample taken for sequencing was PBMCs. The origin of the receptors is a woman aged 18-29 years in good health and CMV-seropositive.

V and J are TRBV27 and TRBJ2-7; TRBD2 aligns across 7 bases. There are 14 residues in the CDR3. Trimming took 0 bases from V and 5 from J; bases not matched to a gene: 4. From germline, CDR1 is MNHEY and CDR2 SMNVEV (reference sequence). Here the CDR3 DNA reads TGTGCCAGCAGTTTATCTGCGGGAGTGGACGAGCAGTACTTC. This translates into CASSLSAGVDEQYF.

For this clone: This likely comes from a read error, as the CDR3 has no conserved phenylalanine or tryptophan at its end. No DNA is shown, since the ends of the CDR3 on it are uncertain; the CDR3 is the one TCRdb lists. The rearrangement uses TRBV30 and TRBJ1-2; the table's TRBD1 call for D was not verified on the DNA. With termini counted, the CDR3 has 11 amino acids. In germline, CDR1 is GTSNPN, CDR2 SVGIG (reference sequence). The CDR3 region is CAWSVGGQTSL.

This clone showed up just once. J is TRBJ1-5 and V is TRBV4-1, with D possibly TRBD1 on 5 matching bases. V shed 3 bases and J shed 2 bases, with 17 bases lying between them. The CDR3 is 17 amino acids. The germline CDR1 and CDR2 sequences are MGHRA and YSYEKL. CDR3 nucleotides: TGCGCCAGCAGCCAGGAACGGGGGGTTTTCGGCAATCAGCCCCAGCATTTT. Its translation: CASSQERGVFGNQPQHF.

Note on this clone: Different DNA sequences within this sample yield the same CDR3. The chain carries TRBV5-1 and TRBJ2-5; tentative D call: TRBD2 (6 bases). Between the trimmed V and J ends, which lost 2 bases and 1 base, there was a span of 12 bases. The germline V gene encodes CDR1 SGHRS and CDR2 YFSETQ. The CDR3 sequence is 15 residues long. CDR3 protein: CASSLLAGFQETQYF. CDR3 nucleotide sequence: TGCGCCAGCAGCTTATTGGCGGGATTCCAAGAGACCCAGTACTTC.

This clone came up a few times. The genes are TRBV7-8 and TRBJ2-7; 10 bases align to TRBD1. V was clipped by 5 bases and J by 6 bases; unmatched bases: 10. The V gene's germline CDR1 is SGHVS and CDR2 FQNEAQ. The CDR3 contains 15 residues. CDR3: CASSPKRGTGVEQYF. In nucleotides, the CDR3 is TGTGCCAGCAGCCCCAAAAGGGGGACAGGGGTCGAGCAGTACTTC. Drawing the rest from reference TRBV7-8 and TRBJ2-7, the complete variable domain is GAGVSQSPRYKVAKRGQDVALRCDPISGHVSLFWYQQALGQGPEFLTYFQNEAQLDKSGLPSDRFFAERPEGSVSTLKIQRTQQEDSAVYLCASSPKRGTGVEQYFGPGTRLTVT.

The chain recombines TRBV5-4 with TRBJ1-1; TRBD1 might be the D (6 bases). V lost 2 bases and J 7 bases, leaving 18 bases between the germline ends. The CDR3 length is 15 residues. The germline V gene has CDR1 SGHNT and CDR2 YYREEE (reference sequence). CDR3 residues: CASSFGGGRESEAFF. The CDR3, as DNA: TGTGCCAGCAGCTTCGGGGGGGGCCGGGAGAGTGAAGCTTTCTTT.

The CDR3, as DNA: TGCGCCAGCAGTCGGACAGGGGGCGCGACAGATACGCAGTATTTT. Amino acids: CASSRTGGATDTQYF. The chain recombines TRBV10-1 with TRBJ2-3, with TRBD1 identical over 11 bases. CDR3 length: 15 amino acids. Trimming cost V 5 bases and J 3 bases; bases outside gene matches: 4. Germline CDR1 reads WNHNN; CDR2 reads SYGVQD (reference sequence).

The genes are TRBV27 and TRBJ2-7; 8 bases are shared with TRBD1. Germline CDR1 and CDR2: MNHEY and SMNVEV (reference sequence). This CDR3 is built from 14 residues. V lost 6 bases, J lost 0 bases, and 4 bases stayed unmatched. CDR3 nucleotides: TGTGCCAGCAGGACAGGGGTCGCCTCCTACGAGCAGTACTTC. It codes for CASRTGVASYEQYF.

The chain uses TRBV30 and TRBJ2-5; D is ambiguous. Germline V gene data show CDR1 as GTSNPN and CDR2 as SVGIG (reference sequence). Deletions cut 2 bases from V and 0 bases from J, with 4 bases between. The CDR3 extends over 12 amino acids. The CDR3 region has the DNA TGTGCCTGGAGTCCAAACCAAGAGACCCAGTACTTC. It is translated as CAWSPNQETQYF.

This clone was counted between two and nine times. The gene calls are TRBV6-6 and TRBJ2-3, with a weak D call TRBD2 (6 bases). Germline lookup yields CDR1 MNHNY and CDR2 SVGAGI (reference sequence). Trimming took off 10 bases at V and 2 bases at J, with 7 bases between the two ends. The CDR3 length is 11 residues. CDR3 amino acids: CATSVTDTQYF. The CDR3 coding sequence is TGTGCCACTAGCGTCACAGATACGCAGTATTTT.

This sequence joins TRBV9 and TRBJ2-6; D uncertain. Per germline, CDR1 SGDLS and CDR2 YYNGEE. V was pared by 3 bases and J by 2 bases, with 9 bases between. The CDR3 contains 15 residues. The DNA of the CDR3 is TGTGCCAGCAGCGCCGTAGTAACTGGGGCCAACGTCCTGACTTTC. It yields the protein CASSAVVTGANVLTF.

This clone was picked up one time. The chain recombines TRBV4-2 with TRBJ2-1, with 9 nucleotides matching TRBD2. Per germline, CDR1 LGHNA and CDR2 YNFKEQ. J lost 5 bases, V lost 3 bases, and 11 bases had no gene match. CDR3 length: 17 residues. The CDR3 reads CASSHLTAGTSNNEQFF. The DNA for the CDR3 is TGTGCCAGCAGCCACTTAACGGCCGGGACTAGCAACAATGAGCAGTTCTTC.

V and J are TRBV2 and TRBJ2-1; weak D call: TRBD2 (5 bases). The germline V gene has CDR1 SNHLY and CDR2 FYNNEI. Trimming stripped 4 bases from V and 8 bases from J, with 9 bases between. The CDR3 sequence is 12 residues long. The CDR3: CASSVTRDEQFF. CDR3 DNA sequence: TGTGCCAGCAGTGTAACTAGGGATGAGCAGTTCTTC.

The V call is TRBV28, the J call TRBJ1-1; TRBD1 might be the D (5 bases). This CDR3 spans 13 amino acids. V lost 6 bases and J 10 bases, leaving 18 bases between the germline ends. The germline V gene has CDR1 MDHEN and CDR2 SYDVKM. The CDR3 region is CASSQGRVFGAFF. CDR3 coding DNA: TGTGCCAGCAGCCAGGGCAGGGTATTCGGAGCTTTCTTT.

This clone was counted between two and nine times. The V call is TRBV19, the J call TRBJ1-5, with a tentative D call TRBD1 (5 bases). CDR1 and CDR2 (germline): LNHDA, SQIVND (reference sequence). This CDR3 has 18 residues. With 3 bases removed from V and 0 bases from J, the gap between germline ends came to 18 bases. In DNA form, the CDR3 reads TGTGCCAGTAGTATTTGGGGCAGGGATTTATATAGCAATCAGCCCCAGCATTTT. It specifies CASSIWGRDLYSNQPQHF.

This chain links TRBV10-1 with TRBJ2-1; 9 bases match TRBD2. The CDR3 extends over 14 amino acids. Unmatched junction bases numbered 10, after V lost 8 bases and J lost 8 bases. Germline V CDR1 and CDR2: WNHNN, SYGVQD (reference sequence). The CDR3 DNA sequence: TGCGCCAGCCAAGCGGGAGGCGGCAGGGATGAGCAGTTCTTC. Residues: CASQAGGGRDEQFF.

The CDR3 protein is CASSKPGQDTEAFF. CDR3 nucleotides: TGTGCCAGCAGCAAACCGGGACAGGACACTGAAGCTTTCTTT. This sequence joins TRBV6-5 and TRBJ1-1; 8 nucleotides align to TRBD1. Germline-derived CDR1 and CDR2 are MNHEY and SVGAGI. This CDR3 region has 14 residues. Trimming removed 6 bases from V and 3 bases from J; junction bases left unmatched: 6.

This clone was recorded a few times. The rearrangement uses TRBV7-2 and TRBJ1-2; 10 bases agree with TRBD1. CDR3 size: 16 residues. Trimming at V came to 0 bases and at J to 3 bases, leaving 4 bases not matched to a gene. Germline loops: CDR1 SGHTA, CDR2 FQGNSA. The CDR3 DNA reads as TGTGCCAGCAGCTTAGCAGACAGGGGGCGGGACTATGGCTACACCTTC. It specifies CASSLADRGRDYGYTF.

This chain's CDR3 is CASSLGLPRTIAGEQYF. The CDR3 nucleotides read TGTGCCAGCAGCTTAGGCCTTCCACGGACAATAGCGGGTGAGCAGTACTTC. The genes are TRBV13 and TRBJ2-7, with 7 bases lining up with TRBD2. The CDR3 runs to 17 residues. The junction had 15 bases not matched to a gene; V was cut back by 0 bases and J by 7 bases. Per germline, CDR1 PRHDT and CDR2 FYEKMQ (reference sequence).

This chain joins TRBV30 and TRBJ1-6; D gene unclear. The CDR3 spans 13 residues. The V end lost 2 bases, the J end lost 7 bases, and 9 bases lay between the germline ends. Germline CDR1 and CDR2: GTSNPN and SVGIG (reference sequence). CDR3: CAWSSTENSPLHF. The CDR3 DNA sequence: TGTGCCTGGAGTAGTACGGAGAATTCACCCCTCCACTTT.

The genes are TRBV6-6 and TRBJ1-2, with TRBD1 identical over 8 bases. V lost 5 bases and J lost 4; bases outside the gene matches: 6. The length of the CDR3 is 14 residues. The germline V gene encodes CDR1 MNHNY and CDR2 SVGAGI (reference sequence). The CDR3 is CASSKDREGYGYTF. The CDR3 bases are TGTGCCAGCAGTAAGGACAGGGAGGGCTATGGCTACACCTTC.